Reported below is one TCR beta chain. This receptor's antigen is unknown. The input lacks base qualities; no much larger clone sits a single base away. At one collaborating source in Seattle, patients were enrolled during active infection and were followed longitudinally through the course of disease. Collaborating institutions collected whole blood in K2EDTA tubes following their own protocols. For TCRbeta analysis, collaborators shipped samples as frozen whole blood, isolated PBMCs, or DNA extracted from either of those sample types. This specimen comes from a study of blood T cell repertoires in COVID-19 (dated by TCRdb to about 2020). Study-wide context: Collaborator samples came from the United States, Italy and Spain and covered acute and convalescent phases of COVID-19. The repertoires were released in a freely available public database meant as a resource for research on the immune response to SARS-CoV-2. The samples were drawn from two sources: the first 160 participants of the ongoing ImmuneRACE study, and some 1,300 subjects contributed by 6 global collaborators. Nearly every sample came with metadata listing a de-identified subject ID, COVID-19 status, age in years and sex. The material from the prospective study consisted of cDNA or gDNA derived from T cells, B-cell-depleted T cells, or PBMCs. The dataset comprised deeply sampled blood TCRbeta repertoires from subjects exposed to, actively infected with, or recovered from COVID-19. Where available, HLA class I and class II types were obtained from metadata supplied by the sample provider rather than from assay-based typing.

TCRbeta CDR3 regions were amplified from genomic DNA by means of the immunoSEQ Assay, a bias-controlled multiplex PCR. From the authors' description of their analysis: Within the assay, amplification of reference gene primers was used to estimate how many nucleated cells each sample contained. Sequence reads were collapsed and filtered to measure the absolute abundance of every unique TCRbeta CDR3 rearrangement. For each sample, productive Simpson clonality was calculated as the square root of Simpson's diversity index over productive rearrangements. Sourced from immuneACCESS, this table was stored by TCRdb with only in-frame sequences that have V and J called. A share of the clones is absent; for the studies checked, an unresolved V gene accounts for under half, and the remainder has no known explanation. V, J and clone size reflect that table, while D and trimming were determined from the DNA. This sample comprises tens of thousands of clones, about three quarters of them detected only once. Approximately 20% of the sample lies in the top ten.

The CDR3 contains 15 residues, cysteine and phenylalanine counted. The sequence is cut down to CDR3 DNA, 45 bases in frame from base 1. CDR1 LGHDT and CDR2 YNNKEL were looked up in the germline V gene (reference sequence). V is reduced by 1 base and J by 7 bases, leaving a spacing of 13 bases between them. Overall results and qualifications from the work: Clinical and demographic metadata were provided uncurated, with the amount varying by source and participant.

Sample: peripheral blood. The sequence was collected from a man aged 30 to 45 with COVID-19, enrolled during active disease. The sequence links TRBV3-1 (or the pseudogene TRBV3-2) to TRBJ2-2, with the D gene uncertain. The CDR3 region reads CASSQGGTSGGELFF. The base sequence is TGTGCCAGCAGCCAAGGAGGCACGTCCGGCGGGGAGCTGTTTTTT.